The next 4 T cell receptor beta chains were all read from a single sample in a study of immune aging and cytomegalovirus after organ transplant listed by TCRdb under 2021. Library preparation employed single-cell sequencing. TCRdb shows the sequencer as Illumina NovaSeq 6000. The BD Rhapsody Targeted mRNA and AbSeq Reagent Kit, in a microwell format, was used for cell capture and library preparation. TCRdb took the public reads, trimmed them with fastp at Q25, ran MiXCR for clone calling and kept in-frame beta chains. One record per CDR3 amino acid sequence lists the most common genes and DNA. This sample is represented by more than 20,000 distinct CDR3 sequences; approximately 34% of them were singletons. The top ten clones comprise 20% to 25% of the sample. The time point label for this specimen denotes: five sample-tagged time points from pre-transplant (day -1) to day 368 post-transplant, pooled.

For these TCRs, the target antigens are not known. The sequences come from CMV peptide-activated CD4+ and CD8+ T cells sorted from blood, collected at five time points, pooled. The cell subset or site label for this specimen denotes: sorted CD8+CD137+ and CD4+CD154+ T cells after about 11 h CMV IE-1 peptide stimulation. These receptors all stem from a female donor who had a heart transplant and CMV viremia.

As regards this clonotype: At one of its ends the junction is not consistent with the germline gene, which may arise from a read error. The chain combines TRBV13 with TRBJ1-1; D gene unclear. CDR1 PRHDT and CDR2 FYEKMQ come from the germline V gene (reference sequence). The CDR3 length is 13 residues. Here the CDR3 reads CASSLSDFGEASF. CDR3 sequence (DNA): TGTGCCAGCAGCTTATCGGACTTCGGGGAAGCTTCCTTT.

The V call is TRBV20-1, the J call TRBJ2-1; 8 bases map to TRBD2. The CDR3 runs 15 residues. The trim removed 1 base at V and 7 bases at J, leaving 9 bases unmatched. Germline V lookup: CDR1 DFQATT, CDR2 SNEGSKA (reference sequence). CDR3 bases: TGCAGTGCTAGAGGGCCAGCGGGAGTGGGGAATGAGCAGTTCTTC. Translated, it gives CSARGPAGVGNEQFF.

In this sample, this clonotype turned up a few times. The rearrangement joins TRBV9 to TRBJ2-3; TRBD2 matches at 11 bases. The CDR3 consists of 17 residues. From germline, CDR1 is SGDLS and CDR2 YYNGEE. Trimming cost V 0 bases and J 2 bases; bases outside gene matches: 5. The CDR3 is CASSVDWTSGHTDTQYF. Here the CDR3 DNA reads TGTGCCAGCAGCGTAGACTGGACTAGCGGGCACACAGATACGCAGTATTTT.

The rearrangement links TRBV29-1 to TRBJ2-1; 8 bases align to TRBD2. The CDR3 has 16 residues. V trimming: 6 bases; J trimming: 3 bases; junction bases outside the gene matches: 13. Germline loops: CDR1 SQVTM, CDR2 ANQGSEA. The chain's CDR3 is CSVGVNTSGFYNEQFF. The CDR3 DNA follows: TGCAGCGTCGGGGTGAATACTAGCGGTTTCTACAATGAGCAGTTCTTC.